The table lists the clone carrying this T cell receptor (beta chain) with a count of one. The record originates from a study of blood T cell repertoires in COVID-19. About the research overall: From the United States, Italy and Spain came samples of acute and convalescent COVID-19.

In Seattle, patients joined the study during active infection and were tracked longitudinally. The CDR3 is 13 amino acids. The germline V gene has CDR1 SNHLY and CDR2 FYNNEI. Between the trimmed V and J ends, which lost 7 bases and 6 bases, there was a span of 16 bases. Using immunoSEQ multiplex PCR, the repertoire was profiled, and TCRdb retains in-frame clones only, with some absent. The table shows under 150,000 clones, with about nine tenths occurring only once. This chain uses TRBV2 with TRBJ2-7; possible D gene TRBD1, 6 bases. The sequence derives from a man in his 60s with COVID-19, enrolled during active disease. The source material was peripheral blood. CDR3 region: CASISLQGGEQYF. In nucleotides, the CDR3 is TGTGCCAGCATCTCACTACAAGGGGGCGAGCAGTACTTC. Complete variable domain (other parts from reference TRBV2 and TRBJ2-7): EPEVTQTPSHQVTQMGQEVILRCVPISNHLYFYWYRQILGQKVEFLVSFYNNEISEKSEIFDDQFSVERPDGSNFTLKIRSTKLEDSAMYFCASISLQGGEQYFGPGTRLTVT.